The clone carrying this TCR beta chain has at least ten counts. The antigen remains undetermined. TCRdb reanalysed the multiplex PCR reads using MiXCR and keeps one entry per CDR3 protein. The data contain around 300,000 distinct CDR3 sequences, around 30% of them singletons. The data originate from a study of breast tumors, draining lymph nodes, adjacent tissues. Germline-derived CDR1 and CDR2 are WNHNN and SYGVQD (reference sequence). This CDR3 comprises 13 residues. Deletions cut 6 bases from V and 6 bases from J, with 15 bases between. Axillary draining lymph nodes of breast cancer patients supplied the node samples. Study-wide findings and caveats: Data only fit, rather than demonstrated, lymph node origin of most tumor T cells. Compared with lymph nodes, tumors were less diverse; compared with nontumor tissue, more. Data fit most tumor T cells coming from lymph node, expanding in tumor.

Input material: axillary lymph node tissue. This rearrangement joins TRBV10-1 to TRBJ2-7, with D maybe TRBD2 (5 bases). This TCR was sampled from a female donor with breast cancer. Some clones in this sample may be carry-over from other donors' samples. CDR3 sequence (DNA): TGCGCCAGCAGCTATGTGGATGGGAGCGAGCAGTACTTC. This sequence encodes CASSYVDGSEQYF.